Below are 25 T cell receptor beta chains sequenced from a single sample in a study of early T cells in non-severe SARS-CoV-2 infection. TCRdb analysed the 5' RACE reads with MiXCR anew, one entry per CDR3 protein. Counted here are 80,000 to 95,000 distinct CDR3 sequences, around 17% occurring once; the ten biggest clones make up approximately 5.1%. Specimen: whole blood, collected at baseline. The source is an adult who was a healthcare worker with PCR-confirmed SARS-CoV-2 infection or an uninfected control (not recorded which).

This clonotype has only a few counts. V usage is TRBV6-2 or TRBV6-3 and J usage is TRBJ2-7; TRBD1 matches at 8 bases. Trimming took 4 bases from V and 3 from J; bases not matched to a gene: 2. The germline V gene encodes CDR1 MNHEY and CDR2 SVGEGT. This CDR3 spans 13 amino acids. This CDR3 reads CASSSGQGYEQYF. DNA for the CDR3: TGTGCCAGCAGTTCTGGACAGGGCTACGAGCAGTACTTC.

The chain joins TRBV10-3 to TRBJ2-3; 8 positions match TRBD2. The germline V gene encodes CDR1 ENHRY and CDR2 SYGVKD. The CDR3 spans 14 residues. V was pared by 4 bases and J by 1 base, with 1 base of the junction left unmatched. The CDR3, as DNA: TGTGCCATCAGTGCGGGAGGGGGCACAGATACGCAGTATTTT. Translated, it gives CAISAGGGTDTQYF.

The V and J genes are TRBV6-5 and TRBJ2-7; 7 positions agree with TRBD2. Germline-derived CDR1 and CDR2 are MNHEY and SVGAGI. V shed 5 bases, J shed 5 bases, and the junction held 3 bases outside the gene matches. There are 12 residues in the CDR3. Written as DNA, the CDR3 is TGTGCCAGCAGTGTTAGCGGGCACGAGCAGTACTTC. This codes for CASSVSGHEQYF.

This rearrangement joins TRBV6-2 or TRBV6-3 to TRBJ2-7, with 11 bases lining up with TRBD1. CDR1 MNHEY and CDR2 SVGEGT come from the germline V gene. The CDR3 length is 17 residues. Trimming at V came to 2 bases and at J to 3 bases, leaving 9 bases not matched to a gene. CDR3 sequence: CASSYPLGQGAHYEQYF. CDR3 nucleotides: TGTGCCAGCAGTTACCCTCTCGGACAGGGGGCGCACTACGAGCAGTACTTC.

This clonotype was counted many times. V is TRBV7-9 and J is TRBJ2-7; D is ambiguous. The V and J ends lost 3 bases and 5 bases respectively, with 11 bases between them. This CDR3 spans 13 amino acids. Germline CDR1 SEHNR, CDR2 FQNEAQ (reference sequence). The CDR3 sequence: CASSLGKGHEQYF. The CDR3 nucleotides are TGTGCCAGCAGCTTGGGCAAGGGCCACGAGCAGTACTTC.

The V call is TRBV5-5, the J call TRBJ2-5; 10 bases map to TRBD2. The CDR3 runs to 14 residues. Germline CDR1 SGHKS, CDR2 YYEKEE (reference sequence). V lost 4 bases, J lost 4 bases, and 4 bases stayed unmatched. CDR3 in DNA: TGTGCCAGCAGCCCGGGACTAGCGCCAGAGACCCAGTACTTC. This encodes CASSPGLAPETQYF.

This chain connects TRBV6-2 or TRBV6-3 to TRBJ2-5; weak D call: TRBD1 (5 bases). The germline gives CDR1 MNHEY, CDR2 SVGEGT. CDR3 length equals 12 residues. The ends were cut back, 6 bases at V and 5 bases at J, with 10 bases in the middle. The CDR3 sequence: CASSQGRETQYF. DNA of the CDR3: TGTGCCAGCAGCCAGGGCCGGGAGACCCAGTACTTC.

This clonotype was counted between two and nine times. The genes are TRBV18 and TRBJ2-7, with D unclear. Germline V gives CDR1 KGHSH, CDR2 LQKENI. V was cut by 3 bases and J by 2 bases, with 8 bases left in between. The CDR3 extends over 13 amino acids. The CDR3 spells CASSPGPTYEQYF. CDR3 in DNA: TGTGCCAGCTCACCCGGACCCACCTACGAGCAGTACTTC.

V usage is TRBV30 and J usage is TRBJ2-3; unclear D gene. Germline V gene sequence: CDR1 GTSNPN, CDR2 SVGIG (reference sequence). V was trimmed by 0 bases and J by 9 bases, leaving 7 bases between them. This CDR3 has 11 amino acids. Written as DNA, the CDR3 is TGTGCCTGGAGTGTAGCCCAGACGCAGTATTTT. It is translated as CAWSVAQTQYF.

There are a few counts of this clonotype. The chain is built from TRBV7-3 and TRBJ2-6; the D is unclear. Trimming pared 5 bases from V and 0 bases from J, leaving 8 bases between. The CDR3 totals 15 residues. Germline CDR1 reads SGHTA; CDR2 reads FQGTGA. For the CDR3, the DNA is TGTGCCAGCAGCCGAGACCGCTCTGGGGCCAACGTCCTGACTTTC. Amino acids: CASSRDRSGANVLTF.

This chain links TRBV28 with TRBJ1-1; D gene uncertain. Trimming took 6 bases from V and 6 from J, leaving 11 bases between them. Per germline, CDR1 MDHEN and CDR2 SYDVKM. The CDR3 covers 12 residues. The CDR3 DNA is TGTGCCAGCAGGACTCCAGGCTCTGAAGCTTTCTTT. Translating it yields CASRTPGSEAFF.

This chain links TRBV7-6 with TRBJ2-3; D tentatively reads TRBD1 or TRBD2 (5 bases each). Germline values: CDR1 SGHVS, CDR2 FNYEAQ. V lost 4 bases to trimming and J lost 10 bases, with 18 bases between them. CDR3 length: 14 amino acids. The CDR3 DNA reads TGTGCCAGCAGCTCGGACCGGTCCCTGGGGGCGCAGTATTTT. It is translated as CASSSDRSLGAQYF. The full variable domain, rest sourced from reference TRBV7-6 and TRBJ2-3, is GAGVSQSPRYKVTKRGQDVALRCDPISGHVSLYWYRQALGQGPEFLTYFNYEAQQDKSGLPNDRFSAERPEGSISTLTIQRTEQRDSAMYRCASSSDRSLGAQYFGPGTRLTVL.

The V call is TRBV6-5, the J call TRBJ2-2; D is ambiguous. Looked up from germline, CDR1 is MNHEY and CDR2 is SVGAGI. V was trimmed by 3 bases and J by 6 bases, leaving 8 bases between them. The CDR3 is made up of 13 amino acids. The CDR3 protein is CASSYGIPGELFF. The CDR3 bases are TGTGCCAGCAGTTATGGGATCCCCGGGGAGCTGTTTTTT.

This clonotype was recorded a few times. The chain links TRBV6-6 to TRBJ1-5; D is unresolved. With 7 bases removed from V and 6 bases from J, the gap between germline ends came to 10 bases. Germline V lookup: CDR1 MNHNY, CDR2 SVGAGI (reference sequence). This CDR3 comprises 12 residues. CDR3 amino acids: CASNREGQPQHF. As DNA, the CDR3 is TGTGCCAGCAATAGAGAGGGTCAGCCCCAGCATTTT.

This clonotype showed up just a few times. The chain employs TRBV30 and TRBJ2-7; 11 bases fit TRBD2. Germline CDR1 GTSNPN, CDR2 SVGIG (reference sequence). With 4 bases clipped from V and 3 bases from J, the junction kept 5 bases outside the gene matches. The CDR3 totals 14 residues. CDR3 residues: CAWTRGLADYEQYF. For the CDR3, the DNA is TGTGCCTGGACCCGGGGACTAGCGGACTACGAGCAGTACTTC.

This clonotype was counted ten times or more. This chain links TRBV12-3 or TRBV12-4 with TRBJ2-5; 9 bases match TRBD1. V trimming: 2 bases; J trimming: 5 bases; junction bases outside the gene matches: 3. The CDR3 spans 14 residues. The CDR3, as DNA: TGTGCCAGCAGTTTAACAGGGGGCGCGGAGACCCAGTACTTC. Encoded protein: CASSLTGGAETQYF.

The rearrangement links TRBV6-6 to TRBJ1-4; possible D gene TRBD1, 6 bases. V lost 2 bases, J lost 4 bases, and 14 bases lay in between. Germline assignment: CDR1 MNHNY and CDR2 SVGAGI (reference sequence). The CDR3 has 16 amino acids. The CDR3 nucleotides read TGTGCCAGCAGTTACAACGGACAGTCCTTTAATGAAAAACTGTTTTTT. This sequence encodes CASSYNGQSFNEKLFF.

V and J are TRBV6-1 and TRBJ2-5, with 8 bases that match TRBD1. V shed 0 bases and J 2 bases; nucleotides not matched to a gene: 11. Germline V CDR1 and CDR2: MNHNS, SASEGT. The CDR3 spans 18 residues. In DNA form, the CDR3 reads TGTGCCAGCAGTGAAGCGGCATCCGGGACAGGTTTTCAAGAGACCCAGTACTTC. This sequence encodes CASSEAASGTGFQETQYF.

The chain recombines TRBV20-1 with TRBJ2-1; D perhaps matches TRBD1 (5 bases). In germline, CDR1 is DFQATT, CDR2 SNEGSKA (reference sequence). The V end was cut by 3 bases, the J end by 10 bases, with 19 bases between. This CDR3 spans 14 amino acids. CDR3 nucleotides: TGCAGTGCTAGTGGGGCCTGGGCGTCTGAGGAGCAGTTCTTC. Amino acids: CSASGAWASEEQFF.

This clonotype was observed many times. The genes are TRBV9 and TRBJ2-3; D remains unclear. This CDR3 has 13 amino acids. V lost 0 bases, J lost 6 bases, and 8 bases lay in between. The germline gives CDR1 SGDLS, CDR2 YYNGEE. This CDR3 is CASSVGERDTQYF. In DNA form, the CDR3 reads TGTGCCAGCAGCGTAGGAGAACGGGATACGCAGTATTTT.

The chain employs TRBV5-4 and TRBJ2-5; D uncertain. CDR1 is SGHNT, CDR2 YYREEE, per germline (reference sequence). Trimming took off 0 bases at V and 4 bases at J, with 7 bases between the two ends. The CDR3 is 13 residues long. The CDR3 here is CASSLGRAETQYF. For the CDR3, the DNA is TGTGCCAGCAGCTTGGGGAGAGCAGAGACCCAGTACTTC.

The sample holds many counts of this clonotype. The CDR3 sequence is CSASVLDVGNEQFF. The CDR3, as DNA: TGCAGTGCTAGTGTCCTAGACGTGGGCAATGAGCAGTTCTTC. The chain employs TRBV20-1 and TRBJ2-1; no firm D call. CDR1 is DFQATT, CDR2 SNEGSKA, per germline (reference sequence). CDR3 size: 14 residues. V lost 3 bases to trimming and J lost 6 bases, with 15 bases between them.

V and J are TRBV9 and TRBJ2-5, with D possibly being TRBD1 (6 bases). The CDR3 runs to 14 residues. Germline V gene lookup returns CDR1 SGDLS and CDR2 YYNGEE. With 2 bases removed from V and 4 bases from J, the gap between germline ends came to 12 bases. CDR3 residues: CASSVAGVPETQYF. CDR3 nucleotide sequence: TGTGCCAGCAGCGTGGCAGGGGTTCCAGAGACCCAGTACTTC. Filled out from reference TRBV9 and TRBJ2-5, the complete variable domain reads DSGVTQTPKHLITATGQRVTLRCSPRSGDLSVYWYQQSLDQGLQFLIQYYNGEERAKGNILERFSAQQFPDLHSELNLSSLELGDSALYFCASSVAGVPETQYFGPGTRLLVL.

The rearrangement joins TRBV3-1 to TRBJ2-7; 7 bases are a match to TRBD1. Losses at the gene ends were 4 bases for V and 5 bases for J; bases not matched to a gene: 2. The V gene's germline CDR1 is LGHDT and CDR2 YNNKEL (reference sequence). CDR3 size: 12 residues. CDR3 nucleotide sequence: TGTGCCAGCAGCCGAACAGGGGACGAGCAGTACTTC. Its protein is CASSRTGDEQYF.

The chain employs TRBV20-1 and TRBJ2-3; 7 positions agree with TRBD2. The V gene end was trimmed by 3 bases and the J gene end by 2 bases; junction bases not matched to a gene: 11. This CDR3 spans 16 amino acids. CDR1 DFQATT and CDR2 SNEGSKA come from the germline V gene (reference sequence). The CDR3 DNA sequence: TGCAGTGCTAGTAGGTCCGCCGGGGGGTCCACAGATACGCAGTATTTT. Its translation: CSASRSAGGSTDTQYF.